Listed below are T cell receptor beta chains from one sample, sequenced in a study of OX40 agonist ivuxolimab in advanced cancers. The data were produced by immunoSEQ multiplex PCR, yet TCRdb's version contains in-frame clones alone and is incomplete. Counted here are about 82,000 clones, 91% occurring once; the ten biggest clones make up 2.3%. The specimen was CD4+ or CD8+ T cells sorted from blood, collected in a trial of the OX40 agonist ivuxolimab. The origin of the receptors is an adult with an advanced solid tumor such as melanoma, head and neck, liver or kidney cancer. CDR3s include the opening cysteine and the closing phenylalanine or tryptophan. A D gene is named only where the DNA matches it firmly. Size values are once, few and many counts, or a class for expanded clones, and some rows have none.

CDR3	DNA	V	size	D	J
CASSLGMSGNTIYF	TGTGCCAGCAGCTTAGGAATGTCTGGAAACACCATATATTTT	TRBV7-2	-	-	TRBJ1-3
CASSSLRQGGYNEQFF	TGTGCCAGCAGCTCCCTCCGGCAGGGAGGGTACAATGAGCAGTTCTTC	TRBV7-2	once	TRBD2	TRBJ2-1
CASIRTSGGSNEQFF	TGTGCCAGTATCCGGACTAGCGGGGGCTCCAATGAGCAGTTCTTC	TRBV19	-	TRBD2	TRBJ2-1
CASSKGLAGIYEQYF	TGTGCCAGCAGTAAAGGACTAGCGGGAATTTACGAGCAGTACTTC	TRBV27	-	TRBD2	TRBJ2-7
CASSLRGTAIGGETQYF	TGCGCCAGCAGCTTACGGGGGACAGCTATAGGAGGGGAGACCCAGTACTTC	TRBV5-1	-	-	TRBJ2-5
CASSPTSGRPGEQYF	TGTGCCAGCAGCCCGACTAGCGGAAGACCGGGCGAGCAGTACTTC	TRBV7-2	-	TRBD2	TRBJ2-7
CASSPPGGAGRSTEAFF	TGTGCCAGCTCACCACCTGGGGGGGCGGGACGGAGCACTGAAGCTTTCTTT	TRBV18	-	-	TRBJ1-1
CASSLVAGVEKLFF	TGCGCCAGCAGCTTGGTGGCAGGGGTGGAAAAACTGTTTTTT	TRBV5-1	-	-	TRBJ1-4
CASSKGQGQNTGELFF	TGTGCCAGCTCAAAAGGGCAGGGGCAGAACACCGGGGAGCTGTTTTTT	TRBV18	-	-	TRBJ2-2
CATSRDTGNGYTF	TGTGCCACCAGCAGAGATACGGGGAATGGCTACACCTTC	TRBV15	-	-	TRBJ1-2
CSASSGINEQFF	TGCAGCGCGTCTAGCGGGATCAATGAGCAGTTCTTC	TRBV29-1	-	TRBD2	TRBJ2-1
CASSSGLANTGELFF	TGTGCTAGCAGCTCGGGACTGGCGAACACCGGGGAGCTGTTTTTT	TRBV7-7	-	-	TRBJ2-2
CASKGHWNTEAFF	TGTGCCAGTAAGGGTCATTGGAACACTGAAGCTTTCTTT	TRBV19	-	-	TRBJ1-1
CASYAGGLPRETQYF	TGTGCCAGCTATGCAGGGGGATTACCAAGGGAGACCCAGTACTTC	TRBV2	-	TRBD1	TRBJ2-5
CASSLRTSHGNEQFF	TGCGCCAGCAGCTTGCGGACTAGCCACGGGAATGAGCAGTTCTTC	TRBV5-1	-	TRBD2	TRBJ2-1
CASSQSGLINTEAFF	TGTGCCAGCAGTCAATCGGGACTGATTAACACTGAAGCTTTCTTT	TRBV6-4	few	-	TRBJ1-1
CASSLSKGVGTGELFF	TGTGCCAGCAGTTTATCAAAGGGGGTGGGCACCGGGGAGCTGTTTTTT	TRBV27	-	-	TRBJ2-2
CASSRTGLGDYGYTF	TGTGCCAGCAGCCGGACAGGGTTGGGGGACTATGGCTACACCTTC	TRBV7-2	-	TRBD1	TRBJ1-2
CASSFGTGAMWATNEKLFF	TGCGCCAGCAGCTTTGGGACAGGGGCAATGTGGGCAACTAATGAAAAACTGTTTTTT	TRBV5-1	-	TRBD1	TRBJ1-4
CASSLAEDYGYTF	TGTGCCAGCAGTTTAGCAGAGGACTATGGCTACACCTTC	TRBV28	-	-	TRBJ1-2
CASSPSGAMETQYF	TGTGCCAGCAGCCCCTCGGGGGCGATGGAGACCCAGTACTTC	TRBV28	-	-	TRBJ2-5
CATCREGPGELFF	TGTGCCACTTGCCGGGAGGGCCCCGGGGAGCTGTTTTTT	TRBV28	once	TRBD2	TRBJ2-2
CASSLGGPNEKLFF	TGTGCCAGCAGTTTAGGCGGACCGAATGAAAAACTGTTTTTT	TRBV28	-	-	TRBJ1-4
CSVSFGRVNYEQYF	TGCAGCGTTTCTTTTGGGAGAGTAAACTACGAGCAGTACTTC	TRBV29-1	-	-	TRBJ2-7
CASRRPGAYEQYF	TGTGCCAGCAGGCGGCCAGGGGCCTACGAGCAGTACTTC	TRBV7-2	-	-	TRBJ2-7
CASSLLVSPDTQYF	TGTGCCAGCAGCCTCCTCGTATCTCCAGATACGCAGTATTTT	TRBV11-2	-	-	TRBJ2-3